The 31 T cell receptor beta chains presented below share a single source sample, sequenced in a study of early T cells in non-severe SARS-CoV-2 infection. TCRdb passed the 5' RACE reads through MiXCR, listing each CDR3 protein once. The sample lists 55,000 to 70,000 distinct CDR3 sequences; approximately 4.6% were seen once. The starting material was whole blood, obtained at baseline. These receptor sequences come from an adult who was a healthcare worker with PCR-confirmed SARS-CoV-2 infection or an uninfected control (not recorded which). The donor label of this sample is uncertain.

The V and J genes are TRBV9 and TRBJ2-7, with 7 bases aligning to TRBD2. Germline V gives CDR1 SGDLS, CDR2 YYNGEE. J was trimmed by 3 bases and V by 0 bases; bases with no gene match: 6. The CDR3 consists of 15 residues. The DNA of the CDR3 is TGTGCCAGCAGCGTAGACGGGGGGACCAGCTACGAGCAGTACTTC. It yields the protein CASSVDGGTSYEQYF.

This clonotype has at least ten counts. The J gene is TRBJ2-5, the V gene TRBV12-3 or TRBV12-4; 7 bases are a match to TRBD2. Germline trimming cut 6 bases from V and 0 bases from J; bases unmatched to any gene: 4. This CDR3 is built from 14 residues. Written as DNA, the CDR3 is TGTGCCAGCAGCCGGGCGGGGGACCAAGAGACCCAGTACTTC. Encoded protein: CASSRAGDQETQYF.

This clonotype was seen at least ten times. The rearrangement uses TRBV7-6 and TRBJ2-7; TRBD2 is a possible D gene (6 bases). Germline CDR1 and CDR2: SGHVS and FNYEAQ. There are 13 residues in the CDR3. Trimming removed 7 bases from V and 4 bases from J, with 14 bases in between. CDR3 sequence reads: CASTPGGDYEQYF. The CDR3 DNA sequence: TGTGCCAGCACCCCCGGGGGTGATTACGAGCAGTACTTC. The full variable domain, completed using reference TRBV7-6 and TRBJ2-7, is GAGVSQSPRYKVTKRGQDVALRCDPISGHVSLYWYRQALGQGPEFLTYFNYEAQQDKSGLPNDRFSAERPEGSISTLTIQRTEQRDSAMYRCASTPGGDYEQYFGPGTRLTVT.

This clonotype was recorded at least ten times. The genes are TRBV11-2 and TRBJ1-2; possibly TRBD1 for D (5 bases). CDR3 length equals 16 residues. Trimming took 1 base from V and 2 from J, leaving 14 bases between them. The germline CDR1 and CDR2 sequences are SGHAT and FQNNGV. CDR3 sequence: CASSLAPDTKNYGYTF. CDR3 coding DNA: TGTGCCAGCAGCTTAGCCCCGGACACCAAGAACTATGGCTACACCTTC.

This chain joins TRBV7-9 and TRBJ2-2, with TRBD1 matching over 8 bases. V was clipped by 0 bases and J by 7 bases; unmatched bases: 7. From germline, CDR1 is SEHNR and CDR2 FQNEAQ (reference sequence). CDR3 length: 16 residues. The CDR3 region is CASSLAMGQAHGELFF. The CDR3 DNA sequence: TGTGCCAGCAGCTTAGCGATGGGACAGGCCCACGGGGAGCTGTTTTTT.

This clonotype has a handful of counts. The rearrangement uses TRBV5-1 and TRBJ2-1, with 8 bases identical to TRBD1. The junction had 6 bases not matched to a gene; V was cut back by 4 bases and J by 0 bases. CDR3 length: 16 amino acids. Germline CDR1 is SGHRS and CDR2 is YFSETQ. In DNA, the CDR3 is TGCGCCAGCAGCCGGACAGGGTCAAGCTCCTACAATGAGCAGTTCTTC. The encoded protein is CASSRTGSSSYNEQFF.

This chain links TRBV18 with TRBJ2-4; D may correspond to TRBD1 or TRBD2 (5 bases each). Germline loops: CDR1 KGHSH, CDR2 LQKENI. The CDR3 runs 19 residues. Between the trimmed V and J ends, which lost 3 bases and 1 base, there was a span of 22 bases. Written as DNA, the CDR3 is TGTGCCAGCTCACCCTACCGCCGACCCGAGGGGTGGGCCAAAAACATTCAGTACTTC. Amino acids: CASSPYRRPEGWAKNIQYF.

This clonotype was observed many times. V and J are TRBV7-3 and TRBJ2-7; D possibly corresponds to TRBD1 (5 bases). This CDR3 comprises 13 residues. Germline lookup yields CDR1 SGHTA and CDR2 FQGTGA. Deletions cut 5 bases from V and 9 bases from J, with 17 bases between. CDR3 in DNA: TGTGCCAGCAGCCCCACGGGCCAGGGCCCGCAGTACTTC. This encodes CASSPTGQGPQYF.

This clonotype was seen more than once but under ten times. The chain combines TRBV27 with TRBJ1-2; 7 bases align to TRBD1. CDR1 is MNHEY and CDR2 is SMNVEV in the germline V gene (reference sequence). The CDR3 sequence is 14 residues long. V dropped 5 bases and J dropped 4; count of bases not matched to a gene: 7. The CDR3 region has the DNA TGTGCCAGCAGTAACAGGGGCGCGCCCTATGGCTACACCTTC. Protein sequence: CASSNRGAPYGYTF.

The sample holds many counts of this clonotype. The chain carries TRBV12-3 or TRBV12-4 and TRBJ1-5; D unresolved. V lost 5 bases and J 9 bases, leaving 14 bases between the germline ends. The CDR3 is made up of 13 amino acids. DNA of the CDR3: TGTGCCAGCAGTCCCGGCAATCATCGGCCCCAGCATTTT. This codes for CASSPGNHRPQHF.

Many counts were recorded for this clonotype. The chain links TRBV24-1 to TRBJ2-3; D not resolved. This CDR3 comprises 14 residues. V was shortened by 5 bases and J by 0 bases, with 8 bases between the two germline ends. Per the germline V gene, CDR1 is KGHDR and CDR2 is SFDVKD. This CDR3 reads CATSATASTDTQYF. In DNA, the CDR3 is TGTGCCACCAGTGCAACAGCTAGCACAGATACGCAGTATTTT.

The V gene is TRBV7-9, the J gene TRBJ2-3, with D hard to call. The CDR3 has 14 amino acids. Germline V lookup: CDR1 SEHNR, CDR2 FQNEAQ (reference sequence). Trimming removed 1 base from V and 2 bases from J, with 7 bases in between. CDR3 DNA: TGTGCCAGCAGCTTAGACCTGACCACAGATACGCAGTATTTT. Protein product: CASSLDLTTDTQYF.

In this sample, this clonotype turned up many times. The CDR3 DNA follows: TGCAGCGTTGAACAGGGTAGCAATGAGCAGTTCTTC. Protein: CSVEQGSNEQFF. This rearrangement joins TRBV29-1 to TRBJ2-1; D may be TRBD1 (5 bases). Per the germline V gene, CDR1 is SQVTM and CDR2 is ANQGSEA. V shed 2 bases and J shed 6 bases, with 8 bases lying between them. The CDR3 length is 12 residues.

There are many counts of this clonotype. V usage is TRBV29-1 and J usage is TRBJ2-5; weak D call: TRBD2 (6 bases). The V and J ends lost 7 bases and 5 bases respectively, with 17 bases between them. Per germline, CDR1 SQVTM and CDR2 ANQGSEA. The CDR3 is made up of 13 amino acids. The CDR3 is CSAQSHSGETQYF. CDR3 nucleotides: TGCAGCGCCCAGTCCCACAGCGGGGAGACCCAGTACTTC.

The genes are TRBV7-9 and TRBJ2-7; 11 bases align to TRBD1. The CDR3 consists of 16 residues. Losses at the gene ends were 1 base for V and 11 bases for J; bases not matched to a gene: 13. Looked up from germline, CDR1 is SEHNR and CDR2 is FQNEAQ (reference sequence). The CDR3 region has the DNA TGTGCCAGCAGCTTAGTTGCGGGACAGGGGGGAGAGGGCAAGTACTTC. Translating it yields CASSLVAGQGGEGKYF.

The table lists this clonotype with many counts. The chain carries TRBV12-3 or TRBV12-4 and TRBJ1-2; tentative D call: TRBD1 (6 bases). The V end was cut by 6 bases, the J end by 4 bases, with 12 bases between. CDR3 length equals 13 residues. Written as DNA, the CDR3 is TGTGCCAGCAGCCCCGGGACATCCTATGGCTACACCTTC. Encoded protein: CASSPGTSYGYTF.

This chain connects TRBV7-9 to TRBJ1-2; 11 bases line up with TRBD1. CDR1 SEHNR and CDR2 FQNEAQ come from the germline V gene (reference sequence). The trim removed 3 bases at V and 1 base at J, leaving 7 bases unmatched. The CDR3 is 17 amino acids. Written as DNA, the CDR3 is TGTGCCAGCAGCTTCTTTGGGACAGGGGGAAATAACTATGGCTACACCTTC. Protein sequence: CASSFFGTGGNNYGYTF.

This chain joins TRBV7-2 and TRBJ2-7; tentative D call: TRBD1 (5 bases). Per germline, CDR1 SGHTA and CDR2 FQGNSA. The V end lost 5 bases, the J end lost 7 bases, and 15 bases lay between the germline ends. CDR3 length: 13 amino acids. In DNA form, the CDR3 reads TGTGCCAGCAGCCCAGCCCGACAGTCGGAGCAGTACTTC. This sequence encodes CASSPARQSEQYF.

This clonotype was seen a few times. The gene calls are TRBV5-4 and TRBJ2-5, with 13 nucleotides matching TRBD2. Germline CDR1 and CDR2: SGHNT and YYREEE (reference sequence). The V segment lost 4 bases and the J segment 4 bases; nucleotides outside the gene matches: 10. The CDR3 loop spans 17 amino acids. The CDR3 region has the DNA TGTGCCAGCAGCGTAACACGGACTAGCGGGGGAGGAGAGACCCAGTACTTC. It codes for CASSVTRTSGGGETQYF.

This clonotype was counted between two and nine times. The chain recombines TRBV5-1 with TRBJ1-5, with D possibly being TRBD1 (6 bases). The V gene lost 1 base and the J gene lost 8 bases, with 16 bases spanning the gap. The CDR3 covers 15 residues. Germline CDR1 and CDR2: SGHRS and YFSETQ. CDR3 sequence (DNA): TGCGCCAGCAGCTTGATCGGGGGCTCGAGGGAGCCCCAGCATTTT. Encoded protein: CASSLIGGSREPQHF.

J is TRBJ1-3 and V is TRBV7-6, with D hard to call. The CDR3 runs 14 residues. Germline CDR1 and CDR2: SGHVS and FNYEAQ. The V gene lost 3 bases and the J gene lost 3 bases, with 9 bases spanning the gap. CDR3 amino acids: CASSLMTGGNTIYF. The CDR3 DNA reads as TGTGCCAGCAGCTTGATGACCGGTGGAAACACCATATATTTT. The full variable domain, rest sourced from reference TRBV7-6 and TRBJ1-3, is GAGVSQSPRYKVTKRGQDVALRCDPISGHVSLYWYRQALGQGPEFLTYFNYEAQQDKSGLPNDRFSAERPEGSISTLTIQRTEQRDSAMYRCASSLMTGGNTIYFGEGSWLTVV.

This chain links TRBV12-5 with TRBJ2-1; 9 bases fit TRBD1. Germline CDR1 reads LGHNT; CDR2 reads FRNRAP. V shed 6 bases, J shed 12 bases, and the junction held 15 bases outside the gene matches. CDR3 length: 15 amino acids. The CDR3 bases are TGTGCTAGTGGACCACCGGGACAGGGATTGTTGCGGCAGTTCTTC. Encoded protein: CASGPPGQGLLRQFF.

The table lists this clonotype with many counts. V and J are TRBV7-6 and TRBJ2-7; a possible D gene is TRBD1 (6 bases). Germline-derived CDR1 and CDR2 are SGHVS and FNYEAQ. This CDR3 is built from 13 residues. V was clipped by 0 bases and J by 7 bases, with 10 bases between them. The chain's CDR3 is CASSLAGGEEQYF. The CDR3 DNA is TGTGCCAGCAGCTTAGCAGGGGGTGAAGAGCAGTACTTC.

This clonotype occurred a few times. The chain uses TRBV6-5 and TRBJ1-2; D is possibly TRBD1 (5 bases). Deletions cut 5 bases from V and 0 bases from J, with 10 bases between. The CDR3 extends over 14 amino acids. Germline V gene lookup returns CDR1 MNHEY and CDR2 SVGAGI. The CDR3 is CASSRQLTNYGYTF. The CDR3 coding sequence is TGTGCCAGCAGTCGACAGCTTACTAACTATGGCTACACCTTC.

Details on this clonotype: A single base separates this from a much larger clone, so it may be a read error. The V and J genes are TRBV7-9 and TRBJ1-2, with D unresolved. The CDR3 runs 12 residues. V was shortened by 1 base and J by 4 bases, with 4 bases between the two germline ends. CDR1 and CDR2 (germline): SEHNR, FQNEAQ (reference sequence). In DNA form, the CDR3 reads TGTGCCAGCAGCTTAGTTTTCTATGGCTACACCTTC. Amino acid sequence: CASSLVFYGYTF.

This clonotype was seen repeatedly, ten times or more. CDR3 sequence reads: CSVEGRSSTDTQYF. The CDR3 DNA sequence: TGCAGCGTTGAGGGTCGTTCTAGCACAGATACGCAGTATTTT. The V and J genes are TRBV29-1 and TRBJ2-3; D not certain. Trimming cost V 3 bases and J 0 bases, with 10 bases left between them. The germline CDR1 and CDR2 sequences are SQVTM and ANQGSEA. The CDR3 runs 14 residues.

The chain recombines TRBV7-2 with TRBJ1-4; TRBD1 aligns across 9 bases. CDR3 length: 16 amino acids. CDR1 SGHTA and CDR2 FQGNSA come from the germline V gene. J lost 0 bases, V lost 4 bases, and 3 bases had no gene match. Here the CDR3 reads CASSWGQGATNEKLFF. The CDR3, as DNA: TGTGCCAGCAGCTGGGGACAGGGTGCAACTAATGAAAAACTGTTTTTT.

This clonotype was seen only a few times. The V and J genes are TRBV10-1 and TRBJ2-3; no clear D gene. Trimming cost V 1 base and J 3 bases, with 5 bases left between them. The CDR3 has 13 residues. Germline V gene sequence: CDR1 WNHNN, CDR2 SYGVQD (reference sequence). CDR3 nucleotide sequence: TGCGCCAGCAGTGAGTACAGAACAGATACGCAGTATTTT. Its protein is CASSEYRTDTQYF.

This rearrangement joins TRBV14 to TRBJ1-1, with D uncertain. CDR3 length equals 11 residues. Germline V gene lookup returns CDR1 SGHDN and CDR2 FVKESK. Trimming removed 4 bases from V and 4 bases from J, with 4 bases in between. CDR3 residues: CASSRITEAFF. The CDR3 DNA is TGTGCCAGCAGCCGGATCACTGAAGCTTTCTTT.

This clonotype appeared many times. The chain links TRBV29-1 to TRBJ2-6; unclear D gene. Per germline, CDR1 SQVTM and CDR2 ANQGSEA. V lost 6 bases and J lost 1, with 16 bases in between. The CDR3 runs 16 residues. The CDR3 here is CSVPGTPISGANVLTF. The CDR3 nucleotides read TGCAGCGTCCCAGGAACACCTATTTCTGGGGCCAACGTCCTGACTTTC.

The V and J genes are TRBV7-9 and TRBJ2-3, with 7 bases lining up with TRBD2. Germline CDR1 SEHNR, CDR2 FQNEAQ (reference sequence). V trimming: 6 bases; J trimming: 2 bases; junction bases outside the gene matches: 5. The CDR3 loop spans 14 amino acids. The CDR3 sequence: CASSPSGNTDTQYF. For the CDR3, the DNA is TGTGCCAGCAGTCCCAGCGGGAACACAGATACGCAGTATTTT.